These T cell receptor beta chains were read from a single sample in a study of CD8 T cells in Susac syndrome. TCRdb used MiXCR to reprocess the immunoSEQ multiplex PCR reads, holding one entry per CDR3 protein. The sample carries tens of thousands of distinct CDR3 sequences, roughly 92% recorded once. Sequencing used CD8+ T cells from PBMCs. All receptors derive from a human donor in good health. CDR3s include the opening cysteine and the closing phenylalanine or tryptophan. The D gene is left open where the match is weak. Only part of the rows carry a size: once, few, many, or a class if the clone is expanded.

cdr3_length j_call d_call clone_size v_call cdr3_nt cdr3_aa
14 TRBJ2-6 - - TRBV27 TGTGCCAGCAGTTCTAACTCTGGGGCCAACGTCCTGACTTTC CASSSNSGANVLTF
11 TRBJ1-1 - - TRBV24-1 TGTGCCACCAGTGAACGAACTGAAGCTTTCTTT CATSERTEAFF
14 TRBJ2-6 - - TRBV20-1 TGCAGTGCTAGGGCTTACTCTGGGGCCAACGTCCTGACTTTC CSARAYSGANVLTF
17 TRBJ2-3 TRBD2 - TRBV5-1 TGCGCCAGCAGCTTGGGGCCGCTAGCGGGAGTGACAGATACGCAGTATTTT CASSLGPLAGVTDTQYF
14 TRBJ2-7 - - TRBV30 TGTGCCTGGAGCCCCGTCAGGGTGGAAGGGGAGCGGTACTTC CAWSPVRVEGERYF
11 TRBJ2-2 - - TRBV12-3/TRBV12-4 TGTGCCAGCAGTTTACCCGGGGAGCTGTTTTTT CASSLPGELFF
17 TRBJ2-1 TRBD2 - TRBV6-1 TGTGCCAGCAGTGCTCGGATGGCTAGCGGGAGGGTTTATGAGCAGTTCTTC CASSARMASGRVYEQFF
14 TRBJ1-2 - - TRBV6-5 TGTGCCAGCAGCCCCGCGGCAGGGAACTATGGCTACACCTTC CASSPAAGNYGYTF
14 TRBJ2-7 TRBD2 - TRBV20-1 TGCAGTGCTCGTCCGGGACTAGCGGGAGTCGAGCAGTACTTC CSARPGLAGVEQYF
18 TRBJ2-1 TRBD1 - TRBV7-6 TGTGCCAGCAGCCAACGCCCGACCGGGACAGGGGAGGGTCATGAGCAGTTCTTC CASSQRPTGTGEGHEQFF
16 TRBJ2-7 - - TRBV29-1 TGCAGCGTTGGGCCCGGAGGACAGCTAGGTGCGGGTGAGCAGTACTTC CSVGPGGQLGAGEQYF
16 TRBJ2-7 TRBD2 - TRBV7-9 TGTGCCAGCAGCTTAGTTTTAGCGGGAACCTCCTACGAGCAGTACTTC CASSLVLAGTSYEQYF
13 TRBJ1-3 - - TRBV20-1 TGCAGTGCCAGGGCCCTCTCTGGAAACACCATATATTTT CSARALSGNTIYF
18 TRBJ2-5 TRBD2 - TRBV7-8 TGTGCCAGCAGCTTACGGCTAGCGGGAGAAGAAGAGGGAGAGACCCAGTACTTC CASSLRLAGEEEGETQYF
16 TRBJ2-5 - - TRBV11-2 TGTGCCAGCAGAACCCCAGGGGGGACTTTCCAAGAGACCCAGTACTTC CASRTPGGTFQETQYF
16 TRBJ2-5 TRBD2 - TRBV5-6 TGTGCCAGCAGCTTGGCGTTAGCGGGAGTAGGAGAGACCCAGTACTTC CASSLALAGVGETQYF
13 TRBJ2-7 - - TRBV27 TGTGCCAGCAGTTTATCCTTATCCTACGAGCAGTACTTC CASSLSLSYEQYF
15 TRBJ2-1 TRBD1 - TRBV29-1 TGCAGCGCAACTGGACAGGGTCGGTCCTACAATGAGCAGTTCTTC CSATGQGRSYNEQFF
13 TRBJ2-1 - - TRBV5-6 TGTGCCAGCAGCCCGACGACCTACAATGAGCAGTTCTTC CASSPTTYNEQFF
13 TRBJ2-1 - - TRBV19 TGTGCCAGTAGAGGCAGCTCCTACAATGAGCAGTTCTTC CASRGSSYNEQFF
12 TRBJ1-5 - - TRBV25-1 TGTGCCAGCAGTGAATTAAATCAGCCCCAGCATTTT CASSELNQPQHF
12 TRBJ2-1 - once TRBV6-1 TGTGCCAGCAGTGAATACGGGAATGAGCAGTTCTTC CASSEYGNEQFF
17 TRBJ2-5 TRBD2 - TRBV7-9 TGTGCCAGCAGCTTAGCCCCTGGCGGGAGCGACCAAGAGACCCAGTACTTC CASSLAPGGSDQETQYF
13 TRBJ1-5 - - TRBV19 TGTGCCAGTAGTATAGATAGGGATCAGCCCCAGCATTTT CASSIDRDQPQHF
16 TRBJ1-2 - - TRBV27 TGTGCCAGCAGCTTTAGTACGGGCGTTCTTAACTATGGCTACACCTTC CASSFSTGVLNYGYTF
16 TRBJ1-1 - - TRBV13 TGTGCCAGCTCCGGCAGACCAGCTTCTATGAACACTGAAGCTTTCTTT CASSGRPASMNTEAFF
15 TRBJ2-7 TRBD2 - TRBV5-1 TGCGCCAGCAGCTTGGAGGGTAGCGGGAGTTACGAGCAGTACTTC CASSLEGSGSYEQYF
14 TRBJ2-7 TRBD2 - TRBV5-1 TGCGCCAGCAGCTTCCGACTAGCGGGCTACGAGCAGTACTTC CASSFRLAGYEQYF
17 TRBJ1-5 TRBD1 - TRBV7-2 TGTGCCAGCAGCTTGAGCCTCGGGACAGGGGCCGGTCAGCCCCAGCATTTT CASSLSLGTGAGQPQHF
14 TRBJ1-2 - - TRBV27 TGTGCCAGCAGTTTATCTGGGATCCCAGCAGGCTACACCTTC CASSLSGIPAGYTF
15 TRBJ1-2 TRBD1 - TRBV27 TGTGCCAGCAGTCCGGCGCAGGGGGTAAACTATGGCTACACCTTC CASSPAQGVNYGYTF
17 TRBJ2-3 TRBD2 - TRBV20-1 TGCAGTGCTAAGGCGTACATAGCGGGAGGCCGCGAGAATACGCAGTATTTT CSAKAYIAGGRENTQYF
11 TRBJ2-1 - - TRBV29-1 TGCAGCGTTGTTCGCATCAATGAGCAGTTCTTC CSVVRINEQFF
15 TRBJ2-2 TRBD2 - TRBV7-2 TGTGCCAGCAGCCACCCCTGGCGGGAGGGCGGGGAGCTGTTTTTT CASSHPWREGGELFF
17 TRBJ1-3 - once TRBV4-2 TGTGCCAGCAGCCCGCTGGGTCGGGACGGCTCTGGAAACACCATATATTTT CASSPLGRDGSGNTIYF
14 TRBJ2-3 - once TRBV27 TGTGCCAGCAGTCCTCGACAGAGACCAGATACGCAGTATTTT CASSPRQRPDTQYF
14 TRBJ1-3 - - TRBV9 TGTGCCAGCAGCCTGGGGGACTCTGGAAACACCATATATTTT CASSLGDSGNTIYF
17 TRBJ2-5 - - TRBV5-5 TGTGCCAGCGCGCGCCTTGAGGTCGGCCTCCTTGACGAGACCCAGTACTTC CASARLEVGLLDETQYF
13 TRBJ2-1 TRBD2 - TRBV12-3/TRBV12-4 TGTGCCAGCTTTATAGCGGGAGGCCATAAGCAGTTCTTC CASFIAGGHKQFF
13 TRBJ1-2 - - TRBV27 TGTGCCAGCAGTGCCCAACCTGACTATGGCTACACCTTC CASSAQPDYGYTF
12 TRBJ2-7 - few TRBV27 TGTGCCAGCAGTTCAAGCTCCTACGAGCAGTACTTC CASSSSSYEQYF
14 TRBJ2-7 TRBD2 - TRBV7-9 TGTGCCAGCAGCCCCCCAGCGGGAGAGTGGGAGCAGTACTTC CASSPPAGEWEQYF